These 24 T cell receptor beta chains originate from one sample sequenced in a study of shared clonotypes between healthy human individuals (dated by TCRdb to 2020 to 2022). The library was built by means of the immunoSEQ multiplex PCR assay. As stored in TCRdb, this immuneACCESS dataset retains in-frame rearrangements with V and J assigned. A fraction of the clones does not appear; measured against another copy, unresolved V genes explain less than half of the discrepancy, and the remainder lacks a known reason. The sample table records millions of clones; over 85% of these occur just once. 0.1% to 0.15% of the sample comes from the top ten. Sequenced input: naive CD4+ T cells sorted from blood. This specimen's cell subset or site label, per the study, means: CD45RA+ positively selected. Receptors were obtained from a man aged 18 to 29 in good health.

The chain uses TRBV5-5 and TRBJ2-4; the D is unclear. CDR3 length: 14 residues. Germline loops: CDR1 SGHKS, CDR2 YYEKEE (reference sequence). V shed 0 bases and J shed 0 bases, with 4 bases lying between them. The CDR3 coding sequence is TGTGCCAGCAGCTTGGGGGTAGCCAAAAACATTCAGTACTTC. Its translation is CASSLGVAKNIQYF.

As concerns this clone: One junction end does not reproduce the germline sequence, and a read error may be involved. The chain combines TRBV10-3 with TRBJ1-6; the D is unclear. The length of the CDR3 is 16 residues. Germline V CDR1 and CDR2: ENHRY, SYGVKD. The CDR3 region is CASSYSQSSYNSPLHF. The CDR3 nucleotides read TGTGCCAGCAGTTACTCTCAGAGCTCCTATAATTCACCCCTCCACTTT.

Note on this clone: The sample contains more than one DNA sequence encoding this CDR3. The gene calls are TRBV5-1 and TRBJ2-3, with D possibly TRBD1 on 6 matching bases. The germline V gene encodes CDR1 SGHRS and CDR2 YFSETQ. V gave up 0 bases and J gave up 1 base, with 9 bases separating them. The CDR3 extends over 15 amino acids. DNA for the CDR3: TGCGCCAGCAGCTTGGTGACAGGTCGCACAGATACGCAGTATTTT. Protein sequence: CASSLVTGRTDTQYF.

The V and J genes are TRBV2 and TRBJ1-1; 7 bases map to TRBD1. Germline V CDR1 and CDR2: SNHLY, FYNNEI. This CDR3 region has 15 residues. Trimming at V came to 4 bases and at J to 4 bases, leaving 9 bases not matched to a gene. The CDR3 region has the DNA TGTGCCAGCAGTGGACAGGGCCACAGGGTCACTGAAGCTTTCTTT. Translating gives CASSGQGHRVTEAFF.

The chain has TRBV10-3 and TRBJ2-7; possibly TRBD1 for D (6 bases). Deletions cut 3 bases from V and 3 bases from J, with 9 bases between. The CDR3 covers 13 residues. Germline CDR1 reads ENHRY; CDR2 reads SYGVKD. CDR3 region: CAISEYRDYEQYF. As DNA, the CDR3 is TGTGCCATCAGTGAATACAGGGACTACGAGCAGTACTTC.

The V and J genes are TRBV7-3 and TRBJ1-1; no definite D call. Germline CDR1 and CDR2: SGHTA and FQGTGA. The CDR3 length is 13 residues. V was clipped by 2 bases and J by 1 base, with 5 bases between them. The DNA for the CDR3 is TGTGCCAGCAGCTTAGACAAGAACACTGAAGCTTTCTTT. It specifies CASSLDKNTEAFF.

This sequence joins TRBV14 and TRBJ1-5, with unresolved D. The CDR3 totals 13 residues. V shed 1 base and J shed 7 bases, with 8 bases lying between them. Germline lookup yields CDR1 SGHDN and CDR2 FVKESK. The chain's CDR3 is CASSQGVGQPQHF. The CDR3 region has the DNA TGTGCCAGCAGCCAAGGGGTGGGACAGCCCCAGCATTTT. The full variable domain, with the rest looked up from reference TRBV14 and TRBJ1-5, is EAGVTQFPSHSVIEKGQTVTLRCDPISGHDNLYWYRRVMGKEIKFLLHFVKESKQDESGMPNNRFLAERTGGTYSTLKVQPAELEDSGVYFCASSQGVGQPQHFGDGTRLSIL.

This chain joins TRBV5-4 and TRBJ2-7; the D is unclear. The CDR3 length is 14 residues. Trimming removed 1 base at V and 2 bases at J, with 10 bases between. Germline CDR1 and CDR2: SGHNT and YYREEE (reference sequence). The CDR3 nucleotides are TGTGCCAGCAGCTTGATCGACAAGGCCTACGAGCAGTACTTC. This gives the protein CASSLIDKAYEQYF.

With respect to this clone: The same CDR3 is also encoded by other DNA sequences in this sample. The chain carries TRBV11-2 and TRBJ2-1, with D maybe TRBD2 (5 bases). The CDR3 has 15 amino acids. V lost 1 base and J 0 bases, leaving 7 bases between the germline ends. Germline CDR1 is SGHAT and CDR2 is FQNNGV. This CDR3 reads CASSLGGSSYNEQFF. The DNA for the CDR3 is TGTGCCAGCAGCTTAGGTGGGAGCTCCTACAATGAGCAGTTCTTC.

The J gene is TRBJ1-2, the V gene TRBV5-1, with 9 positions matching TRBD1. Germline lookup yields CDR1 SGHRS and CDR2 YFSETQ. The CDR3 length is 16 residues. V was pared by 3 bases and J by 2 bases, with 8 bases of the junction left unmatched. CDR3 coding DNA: TGCGCCAGCAGCTCCACGCTGGACAGGGGAAACTATGGCTACACCTTC. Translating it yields CASSSTLDRGNYGYTF.

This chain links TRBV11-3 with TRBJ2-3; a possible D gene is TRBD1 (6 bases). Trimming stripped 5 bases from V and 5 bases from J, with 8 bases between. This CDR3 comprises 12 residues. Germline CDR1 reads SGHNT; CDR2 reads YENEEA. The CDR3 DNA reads TGTGCCAGCAGCCCCAGGGGAGATACGCAGTATTTT. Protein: CASSPRGDTQYF.

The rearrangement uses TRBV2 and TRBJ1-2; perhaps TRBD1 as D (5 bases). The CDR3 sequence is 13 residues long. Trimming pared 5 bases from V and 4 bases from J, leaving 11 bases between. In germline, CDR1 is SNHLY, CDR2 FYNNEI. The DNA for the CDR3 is TGTGCCAGCAGTCGACAGAGGTTCTATGGCTACACCTTC. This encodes CASSRQRFYGYTF.

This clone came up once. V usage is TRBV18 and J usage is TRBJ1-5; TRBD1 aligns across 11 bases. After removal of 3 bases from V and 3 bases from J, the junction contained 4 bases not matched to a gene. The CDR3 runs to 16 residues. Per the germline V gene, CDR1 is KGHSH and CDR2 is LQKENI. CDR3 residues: CASSPQGQGDNQPQHF. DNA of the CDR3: TGTGCCAGCTCACCCCAGGGACAGGGGGACAATCAGCCCCAGCATTTT.

The CDR3 loop reads CAWSVGAASTDTQYF. The CDR3 bases are TGTGCCTGGAGTGTCGGGGCGGCTAGCACAGATACGCAGTATTTT. The chain joins TRBV30 to TRBJ2-3; D is possibly TRBD1 or TRBD2 (5 bases each). The germline V and J ends were trimmed by 0 bases and 0 bases, with 10 bases remaining between them. The CDR3 spans 15 residues. CDR1 and CDR2 from the germline V gene are GTSNPN and SVGIG (reference sequence).

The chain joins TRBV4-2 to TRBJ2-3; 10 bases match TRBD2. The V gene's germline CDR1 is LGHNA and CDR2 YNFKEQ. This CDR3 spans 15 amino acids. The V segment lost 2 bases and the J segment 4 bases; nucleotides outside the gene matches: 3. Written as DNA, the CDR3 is TGTGCCAGCAGCCAATCAGGGACTAGCGCAGATACGCAGTATTTT. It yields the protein CASSQSGTSADTQYF.

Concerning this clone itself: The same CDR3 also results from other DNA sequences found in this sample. As DNA, the CDR3 is TGCGCCAGCACTTCGGACAGAAATACTGAAGCTTTCTTT. Protein product: CASTSDRNTEAFF. The chain has TRBV5-1 and TRBJ1-1, with D perhaps TRBD1 (6 bases). The CDR3 is made up of 13 amino acids. Germline assignment: CDR1 SGHRS and CDR2 YFSETQ. Trimming left V 6 bases short and J 5 bases short, with 14 bases between.

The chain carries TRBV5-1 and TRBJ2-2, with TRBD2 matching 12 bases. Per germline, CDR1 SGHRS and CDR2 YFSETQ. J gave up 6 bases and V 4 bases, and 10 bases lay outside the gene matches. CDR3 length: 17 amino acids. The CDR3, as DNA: TGCGCCAGCAGCCCCTCTAGCGGGAGGGCCCTCGCCGGGGAGCTGTTTTTT. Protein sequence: CASSPSSGRALAGELFF.

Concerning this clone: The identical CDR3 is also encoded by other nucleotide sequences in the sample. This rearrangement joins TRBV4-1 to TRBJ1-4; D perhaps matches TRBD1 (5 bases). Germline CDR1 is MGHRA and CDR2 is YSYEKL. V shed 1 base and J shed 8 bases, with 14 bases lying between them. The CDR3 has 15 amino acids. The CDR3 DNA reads TGCGCCAGCAGCCAAGGAGGGCAGGGTCGGGAAAAACTGTTTTTT. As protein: CASSQGGQGREKLFF.

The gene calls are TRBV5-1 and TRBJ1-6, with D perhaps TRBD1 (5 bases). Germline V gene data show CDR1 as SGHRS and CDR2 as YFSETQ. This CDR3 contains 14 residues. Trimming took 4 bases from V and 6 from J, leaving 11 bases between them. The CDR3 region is CASSLGVSNSPLHF. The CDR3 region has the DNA TGCGCCAGCAGCCTAGGGGTTTCTAATTCACCCCTCCACTTT. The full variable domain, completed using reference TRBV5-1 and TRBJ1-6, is KAGVTQTPRYLIKTRGQQVTLSCSPISGHRSVSWYQQTPGQGLQFLFEYFSETQRNKGNFPGRFSGRQFSNSRSEMNVSTLELGDSALYLCASSLGVSNSPLHFGNGTRLTVT.

CDR3 sequence (DNA): TGTGCCAGCGGACTAGCGAGGAACACCGGGGAGCTGTTTTTT. Its protein is CASGLARNTGELFF. The chain links TRBV2 to TRBJ2-2; 9 nucleotides line up with TRBD2. Per the germline V gene, CDR1 is SNHLY and CDR2 is FYNNEI. V gave up 8 bases and J gave up 1 base; unmatched junction bases: 2. This CDR3 region has 14 residues.

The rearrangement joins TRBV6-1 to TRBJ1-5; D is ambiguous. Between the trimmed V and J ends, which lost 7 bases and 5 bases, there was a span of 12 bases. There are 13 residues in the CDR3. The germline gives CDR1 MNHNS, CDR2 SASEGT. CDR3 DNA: TGTGCCAGCAATGCCCCACCATATCAGCCCCAGCATTTT. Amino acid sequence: CASNAPPYQPQHF.

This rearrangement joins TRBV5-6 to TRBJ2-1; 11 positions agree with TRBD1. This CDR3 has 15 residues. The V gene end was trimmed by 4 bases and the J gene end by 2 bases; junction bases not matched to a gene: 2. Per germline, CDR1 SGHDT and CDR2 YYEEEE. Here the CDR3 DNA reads TGTGCCAGCAGCCGGGGACAGGGGGCCTACAATGAGCAGTTCTTC. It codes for CASSRGQGAYNEQFF.

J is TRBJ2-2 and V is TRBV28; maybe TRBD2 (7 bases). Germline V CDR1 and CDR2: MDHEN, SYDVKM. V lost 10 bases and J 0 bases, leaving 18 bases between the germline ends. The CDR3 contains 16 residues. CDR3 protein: CATRPAGAPNTGELFF. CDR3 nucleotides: TGTGCCACGAGACCCGCGGGGGCGCCGAACACCGGGGAGCTGTTTTTT.

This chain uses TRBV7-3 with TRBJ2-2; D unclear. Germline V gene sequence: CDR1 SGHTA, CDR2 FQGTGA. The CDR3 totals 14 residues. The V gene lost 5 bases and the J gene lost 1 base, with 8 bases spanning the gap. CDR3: CASSPDGNTGELFF. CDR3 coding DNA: TGTGCCAGCAGCCCGGACGGGAACACCGGGGAGCTGTTTTTT. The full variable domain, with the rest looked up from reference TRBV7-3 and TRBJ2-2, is GAGVSQTPSNKVTEKGKYVELRCDPISGHTALYWYRQSLGQGPEFLIYFQGTGAADDSGLPNDRFFAVRPEGSVSTLKIQRTERGDSAVYLCASSPDGNTGELFFGEGSRLTVL.